This T cell receptor (beta chain) was sequenced during a study of T-cell reconstitution after alpha-beta-depleted transplantation in children. Study results and limitations: Several hundred rapidly expanded clones from non-depleted graft cells reportedly supplied alpha-beta T cells about two months post-transplant.

This clonotype was observed a handful of times. Its antigen is undetermined. Preparation of the TCRbeta library involved a method that used unique molecular identifiers. TCRdb recomputed calls from the PCR reads with MiXCR, one row per CDR3 protein. The repertoire includes fewer than 1 million distinct CDR3 sequences, under 20% of them detected once, and under 6% sits in the top ten. V was clipped by 6 bases and J by 7 bases; unmatched bases: 11. Germline lookup yields CDR1 SNHLY and CDR2 FYNNEI. This CDR3 is 14 amino acids long. The chain links TRBV2 to TRBJ2-7; 8 bases are a match to TRBD2. This clonotype was sampled from a male patient between 5 and 17 years old who had a stem cell transplant for acute lymphoblastic leukemia, so the T cells may come from the graft donor. The sample in question was PBMCs, mostly from graft donor cells, obtained 360 days after TCRalphabeta/CD19-depleted stem cell transplant. The CDR3 region has the DNA TGTGCCAGCAGGGCGACTAGCGCTGGAGGGGAGCAGTACTTC. Protein: CASRATSAGGEQYF.